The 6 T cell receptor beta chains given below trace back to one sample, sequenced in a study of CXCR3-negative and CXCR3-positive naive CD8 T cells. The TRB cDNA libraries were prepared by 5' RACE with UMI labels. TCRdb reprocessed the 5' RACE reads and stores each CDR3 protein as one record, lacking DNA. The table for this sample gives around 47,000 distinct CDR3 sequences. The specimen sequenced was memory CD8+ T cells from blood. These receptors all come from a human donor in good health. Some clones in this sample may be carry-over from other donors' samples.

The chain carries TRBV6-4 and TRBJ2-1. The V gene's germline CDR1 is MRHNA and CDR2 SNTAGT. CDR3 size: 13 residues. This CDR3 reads CASSEGSSNEQFF.

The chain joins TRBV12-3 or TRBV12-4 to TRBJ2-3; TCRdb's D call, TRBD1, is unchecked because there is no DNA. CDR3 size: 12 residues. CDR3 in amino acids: CASSPGTGGKYF.

This CDR3 is CASSLYQMAQETQYF. The gene calls are TRBV28 and TRBJ2-5. The CDR3 has 15 amino acids. The germline V gene encodes CDR1 MDHEN and CDR2 SYDVKM.

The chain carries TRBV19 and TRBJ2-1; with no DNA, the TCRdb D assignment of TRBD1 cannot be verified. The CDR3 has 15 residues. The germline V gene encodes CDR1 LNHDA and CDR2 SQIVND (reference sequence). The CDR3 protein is CASSHQGQGYNEQFF.

The CDR3 sequence is CASSSLVVGDSPLHF. The chain employs TRBV3-1 and TRBJ1-6; the D call of TRBD1 rests on TCRdb alone, since no DNA is present to check it. CDR3 size: 15 residues. Germline loops: CDR1 LGHDT, CDR2 YNNKEL (reference sequence).

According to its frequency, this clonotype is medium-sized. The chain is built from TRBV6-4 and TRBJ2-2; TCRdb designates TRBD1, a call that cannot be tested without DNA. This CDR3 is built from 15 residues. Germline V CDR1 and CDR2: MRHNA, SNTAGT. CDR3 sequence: CASSDSTGVTGELFF.